This TCR beta chain was identified during a study of response to subunit inactivated influenza vaccine. This clonotype was found a few times. Its matching antigen is unknown. The CDR3 covers 15 residues. Losses at the gene ends were 3 bases for V and 6 bases for J; bases not matched to a gene: 6. The germline V gene encodes CDR1 SEHNR and CDR2 FQNEAQ (reference sequence). Study observations and caveats: Only a handful of new T cells, the authors suggested, are recruited with each seasonal influenza vaccination.

TCRdb called the RT-PCR reads again in MiXCR, with one record for every CDR3 protein. The sample lists around 170,000 distinct CDR3 sequences, about 10% occurring once. The source of this sequence is a man between 50 and 70 years old who received an inactivated influenza vaccine. The material sequenced was CD8+ T cells sorted from PBMCs, taken roughly 24 months after vaccination. The rearrangement links TRBV7-9 to TRBJ2-2; 8 nucleotides match TRBD1. The CDR3 DNA reads TGTGCCAGCAGCTTGGGACAGGAAGGGCCCGGGGAGCTGTTTTTT. Translation: CASSLGQEGPGELFF.